This T cell receptor (beta chain) was recovered during a study of cytomegalovirus exposure and HLA in healthy donors. Losses at the gene ends were 6 bases for V and 2 bases for J; bases not matched to a gene: 5. The CDR3 is 13 residues long. Germline CDR1 reads SQVTM; CDR2 reads ANQGSEA. The study ran its PCR with 60 Vbeta and 13 Jbeta primers. Some clones are missing from TCRdb's copy, which holds only in-frame ones; the method was immunoSEQ multiplex PCR. This specimen shows roughly 100,000 clones; the ten leading clones hold 3.4%. Sequencing was performed on PBMCs. The TCR originated in a woman in her twenties or thirties in good health and CMV-seronegative. The rearrangement uses TRBV29-1 and TRBJ2-3; 7 nucleotides align to TRBD1. The CDR3 nucleotides are TGCAGCGTCGGGACAGCAAACACAGATACGCAGTATTTT. Its protein product is CSVGTANTDTQYF.